This TCR beta chain was sequenced in a study of cytomegalovirus exposure and HLA in healthy donors. Points from the study as a whole: Most subjects' HLA-A and HLA-B alleles were reportedly predicted from TCR beta sequences. Upon later analysis, HLA-associated TCR beta chains proved more clonally expanded than other, equally common chains. In vitro confirmation showed three CMV-associated chains to be CMV antigen specific. Using a false discovery rate of 0.05, a later analysis showed that around 16,000 TCR beta sequences were associated with HLA alleles.

PCR used 60 Vbeta primers and 13 Jbeta primers. Assay used: immunoSEQ multiplex PCR; TCRdb lists only in-frame clones, some missing. The sample has 150,000 to 180,000 clones; 70% to 80% are singletons. As concerns this clone: Its specificity is not known.

From germline, CDR1 is SGHAT and CDR2 FQNNGV. V lost 2 bases, J lost 3 bases, and 14 bases lay in between. The CDR3 consists of 15 residues. The chain couples TRBV11-2 to TRBJ2-7; D is perhaps TRBD2 (7 bases). Sample: PBMCs. This sequence was found in a woman between 40 and 50 years old in good health and CMV-seronegative. The DNA for the CDR3 is TGTGCCAGCAGCTTATTCGGGGGGCGAGACTACGAGCAGTACTTC. Translating it yields CASSLFGGRDYEQYF.